The present T cell receptor beta chain was sequenced within a study of T cell responses to AZD1222 COVID-19 vaccine. Clones were sequenced by immunoSEQ multiplex PCR, and TCRdb holds only the in-frame ones, with some missing. The sample consists of under 100,000 clones, over 75% of them appearing once. This clone appeared a single time. V lost 6 bases, J lost 11 bases, and 16 bases lay in between. Germline CDR1 MNHEY, CDR2 SMNVEV (reference sequence). This CDR3 spans 12 amino acids. The source was peripheral blood, collected on day 0 of AZD1222 vaccination. V gene TRBV27 combines with J gene TRBJ1-2; the D is unclear. This sequence was found in an adult in good health. The CDR3 DNA reads TGTGCCAGCAGAAGGAGGCGAGGCTGGTACACCTTC. Translating gives CASRRRRGWYTF.